This note documents a single TCR beta chain sequence. Random-hexamer reverse transcription was applied to roughly 0.5 to 1 ug RNA. MiXCR, run by TCRdb on the immunoSEQ multiplex PCR reads, gives a single entry per CDR3 protein. The profile shows approximately 270,000 distinct CDR3 sequences, roughly 93% of them singletons. These data come from a study of CD8 T cells in Susac syndrome. Germline CDR1 reads SQVTM; CDR2 reads ANQGSEA. This CDR3 region has 13 residues. The V and J ends lost 6 bases and 6 bases, in that order; junction bases with no gene match: 8. Sequencing was done on a sample of CD4+ T cells from PBMCs. The chain is built from TRBV29-1 and TRBJ1-5, with TRBD1 identical over 7 bases. This sequence was found in a human donor with multiple sclerosis. CDR3 coding DNA: TGCAGCGTCAATACAGGGGTAGGTCAGCCCCAGCATTTT. Its protein product is CSVNTGVGQPQHF.